The sequence of this TCR beta chain was determined in a study of T cells after yellow fever vaccination (dated by TCRdb to the late 2010s). Turning to the overall study: The SMART-Seq v4 Ultra Low Input RNA kit was used to prepare libraries from fractions with low cell numbers. To follow T-cell clones before and after primary and booster YFV17D yellow fever vaccination, bulk TCR alpha and beta repertoires were sequenced over time. Two healthy male donors, one aged 18 to 30 and one aged 30 to 40 years, made up the cohort. Blood was collected at multiple timepoints before and after primary and secondary immunization, and bulk PBMC replicates and cell subsets were isolated.

Of note for this clonotype: It lacks a known antigen. Since a much larger clone is just one base distant, this may be a read error.

The treatment or condition label corresponds to: live attenuated yellow fever vaccine strain. PBMCs were isolated from peripheral blood using a standard Ficoll-Paque protocol. Dynabeads CD4 and CD8 positive selection kits were used to isolate CD4 and CD8 T-cell fractions. TriZol was used to extract RNA from bulk PBMCs, CD4 and CD8 fractions, and dextramer-positive and dextramer-negative fractions. Overall study results and their limits: Only a couple of donors were included in the study, so the extent to which the findings can be generalized is limited. Compared with the primary T-cell response, the secondary T-cell response was faster but weaker, reaching its peak on day 5 rather than on day 15. Most clones expanded after primary vaccination (around 97% of CD4 and about 85% of CD8) were re-detected after the booster, suggesting that broad memory maintenance occurred. Computational filtering was needed because FACS-sorted repertoires could contain abundant contaminating clonotypes from the bulk population. A small fraction of clonotypes appeared in both the CD4 and CD8 compartments, likely as a result of convergent recombination.

TCR cDNA was made using 5'RACE template switching, a step that added a universal primer site and unique molecular identifiers. Priming of cDNA synthesis was performed from both the TCR alpha and TCR beta constant segments. Library amplification involved two PCR steps, and the second step added sample barcodes and sequencing adapters. Sequencing of libraries was done on Illumina HiSeq 2500 (2x100 bp) or NovaSeq (2x150 bp). The authors' pipeline ran thus. MIGEC handled demultiplexing of reads and collapsing into UMI consensus sequences, while MiXCR performed V(D)J alignment. Vaccine-responding clonotypes were identified with edgeR using replicate PBMC samples, with FDR below 0.01 and a log2 fold change above 5 up to day 15 being required. Bulk clonotypes were assigned CD4 or CD8 identity according to which sequenced CD4 or CD8 repertoire held them at higher abundance. TCRdb passed the public sequencing reads through fastp at Q25 and MiXCR, retaining productive beta sequences. One record per CDR3 amino acid sequence lists the most common genes and DNA. The V and J calls and clone size come from TCRdb's table, not from the authors' own analysis. The sample table contains under 200,000 distinct CDR3 sequences; only one count was recorded for around 7.3% of them. The ten largest clones take up 2.5% to 3% of the sample.

This clonotype was obtained from a man between 18 and 35 years old who received the YFV17D yellow fever vaccine. Sequenced here: CD4+ T cells sorted from PBMCs, sampled about 5 days after the first yellow fever vaccination.

CDR3 reads: CASSQTGGYDEKLFF. The sequence in DNA is TGCGCCAGCAGCCAGACGGGGGGTTACGATGAAAAACTGTTTTTT. This receptor chain uses TRBV4-1 and TRBJ1-4, with a weak D call of TRBD1 (5 bases match). Inclusive of the bounding cysteine and phenylalanine, the CDR3 is 15 residues long. Only the CDR3 part of the read is kept: 45 bases, read in frame from the first base. The junction shows trimming of 3 bases on V and 6 bases on J, plus 14 bases between the germline ends. Per the germline V gene, MGHRA is the CDR1 and YSYEKL is the CDR2.